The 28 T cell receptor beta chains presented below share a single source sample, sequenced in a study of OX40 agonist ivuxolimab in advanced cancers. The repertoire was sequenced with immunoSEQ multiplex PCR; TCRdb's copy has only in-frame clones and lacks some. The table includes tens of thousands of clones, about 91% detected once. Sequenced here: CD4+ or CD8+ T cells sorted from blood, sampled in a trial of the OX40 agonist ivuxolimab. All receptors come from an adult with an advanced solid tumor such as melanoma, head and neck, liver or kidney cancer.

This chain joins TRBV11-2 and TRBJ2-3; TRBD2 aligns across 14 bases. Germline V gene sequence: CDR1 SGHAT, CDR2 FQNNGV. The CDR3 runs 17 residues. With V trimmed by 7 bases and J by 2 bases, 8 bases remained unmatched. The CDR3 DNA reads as TGTGCCAGCACCAAATGGGGACTAGCGGGGGACACAGATACGCAGTATTTT. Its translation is CASTKWGLAGDTDTQYF. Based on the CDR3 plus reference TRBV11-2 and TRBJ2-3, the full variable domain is EAGVAQSPRYKIIEKRQSVAFWCNPISGHATLYWYQQILGQGPKLLIQFQNNGVVDDSQLPKDRFSAERLKGVDSTLKIQPAKLEDSAVYLCASTKWGLAGDTDTQYFGPGTRLTVL.

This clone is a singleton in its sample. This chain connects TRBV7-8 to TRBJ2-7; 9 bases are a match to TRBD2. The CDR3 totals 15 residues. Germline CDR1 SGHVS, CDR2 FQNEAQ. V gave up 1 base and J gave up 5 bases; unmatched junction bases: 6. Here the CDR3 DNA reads TGTGCCAGCAGCTTAGGAAGTAGCGGGAGCCACGAGCAGTACTTC. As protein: CASSLGSSGSHEQYF.

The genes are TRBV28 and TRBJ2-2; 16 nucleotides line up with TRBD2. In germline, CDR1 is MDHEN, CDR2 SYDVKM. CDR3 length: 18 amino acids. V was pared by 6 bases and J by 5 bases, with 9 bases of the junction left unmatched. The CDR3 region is CASRRLLGLAGGTGELFF. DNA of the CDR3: TGTGCCAGCAGGCGCCTTTTGGGACTAGCGGGAGGGACCGGGGAGCTGTTTTTT.

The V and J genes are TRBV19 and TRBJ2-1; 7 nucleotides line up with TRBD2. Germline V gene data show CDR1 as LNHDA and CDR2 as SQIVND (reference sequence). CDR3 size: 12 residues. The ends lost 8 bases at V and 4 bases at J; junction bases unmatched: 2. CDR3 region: CASQRDYNEQFF. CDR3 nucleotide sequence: TGTGCCAGTCAGCGGGATTACAATGAGCAGTTCTTC.

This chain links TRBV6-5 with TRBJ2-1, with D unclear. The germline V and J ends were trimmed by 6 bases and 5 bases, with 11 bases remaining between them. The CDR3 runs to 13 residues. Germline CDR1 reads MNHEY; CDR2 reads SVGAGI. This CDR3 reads CASRSDTDNEQFF. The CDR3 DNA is TGTGCCAGCAGGTCCGACACCGACAATGAGCAGTTCTTC.

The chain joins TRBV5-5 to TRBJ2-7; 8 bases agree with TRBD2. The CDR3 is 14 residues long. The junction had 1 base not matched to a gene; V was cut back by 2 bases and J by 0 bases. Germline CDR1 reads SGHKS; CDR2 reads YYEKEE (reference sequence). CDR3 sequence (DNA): TGTGCCAGCAGCTTAGCGGGAGTCTCCTACGAGCAGTACTTC. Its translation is CASSLAGVSYEQYF.

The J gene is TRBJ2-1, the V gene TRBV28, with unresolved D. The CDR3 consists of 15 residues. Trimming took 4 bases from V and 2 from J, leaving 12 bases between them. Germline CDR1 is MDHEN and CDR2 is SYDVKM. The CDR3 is CASSSTTPPYNEQFF. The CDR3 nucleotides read TGTGCCAGCAGTTCTACGACTCCGCCCTACAATGAGCAGTTCTTC.

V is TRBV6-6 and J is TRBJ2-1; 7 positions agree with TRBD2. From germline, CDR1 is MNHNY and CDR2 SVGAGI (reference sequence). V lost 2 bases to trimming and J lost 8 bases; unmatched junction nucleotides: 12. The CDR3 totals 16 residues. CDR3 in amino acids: CASSYGGSGFSDEQFF. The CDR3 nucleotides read TGTGCCAGCAGTTACGGCGGGAGCGGATTTTCGGATGAGCAGTTCTTC.

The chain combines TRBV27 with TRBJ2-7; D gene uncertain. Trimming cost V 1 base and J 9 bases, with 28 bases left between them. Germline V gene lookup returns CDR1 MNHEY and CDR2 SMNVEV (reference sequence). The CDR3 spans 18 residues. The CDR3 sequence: CASSLWSKKQQNVAAQYF. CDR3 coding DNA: TGTGCCAGCAGTTTATGGAGCAAAAAGCAGCAAAACGTCGCGGCGCAGTACTTC.

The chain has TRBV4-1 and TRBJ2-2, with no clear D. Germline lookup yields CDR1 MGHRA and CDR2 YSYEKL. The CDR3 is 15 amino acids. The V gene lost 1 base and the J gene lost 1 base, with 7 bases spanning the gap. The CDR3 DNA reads TGCGCCAGCAGCCAAGGGCCCCTGAACACCGGGGAGCTGTTTTTT. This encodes CASSQGPLNTGELFF.

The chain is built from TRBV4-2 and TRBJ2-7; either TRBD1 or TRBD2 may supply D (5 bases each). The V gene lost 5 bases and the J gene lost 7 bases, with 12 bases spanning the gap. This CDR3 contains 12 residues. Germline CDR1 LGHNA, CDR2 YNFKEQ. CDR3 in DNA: TGTGCCAGCAGCGGGACCGGCTCGGAGCAGTACTTC. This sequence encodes CASSGTGSEQYF.

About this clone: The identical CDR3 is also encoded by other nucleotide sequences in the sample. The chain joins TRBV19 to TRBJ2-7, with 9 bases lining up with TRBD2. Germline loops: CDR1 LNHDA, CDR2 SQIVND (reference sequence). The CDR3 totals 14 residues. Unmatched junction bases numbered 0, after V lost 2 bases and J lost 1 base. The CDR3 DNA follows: TGTGCCAGTAGTATAACTAGCGGGTCCTACGAGCAGTACTTC. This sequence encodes CASSITSGSYEQYF.

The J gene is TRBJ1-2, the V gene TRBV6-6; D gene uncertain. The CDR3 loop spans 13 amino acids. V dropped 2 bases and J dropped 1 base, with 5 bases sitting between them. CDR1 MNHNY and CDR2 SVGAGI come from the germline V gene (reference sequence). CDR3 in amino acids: CASSYGDNYGYTF. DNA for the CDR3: TGTGCCAGCAGTTACGGGGATAACTATGGCTACACCTTC.

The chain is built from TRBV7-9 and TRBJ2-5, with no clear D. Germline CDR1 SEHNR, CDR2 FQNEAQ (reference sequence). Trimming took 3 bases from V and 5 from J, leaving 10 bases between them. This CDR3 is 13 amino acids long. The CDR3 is CASSFSNKETQYF. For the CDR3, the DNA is TGTGCCAGCAGCTTCAGCAACAAGGAGACCCAGTACTTC. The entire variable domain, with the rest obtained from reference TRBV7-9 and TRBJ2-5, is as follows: DTGVSQNPRHKITKRGQNVTFRCDPISEHNRLYWYRQTLGQGPEFLTYFQNEAQLEKSRLLSDRFSAERPKGSFSTLEIQRTEQGDSAMYLCASSFSNKETQYFGPGTRLLVL.

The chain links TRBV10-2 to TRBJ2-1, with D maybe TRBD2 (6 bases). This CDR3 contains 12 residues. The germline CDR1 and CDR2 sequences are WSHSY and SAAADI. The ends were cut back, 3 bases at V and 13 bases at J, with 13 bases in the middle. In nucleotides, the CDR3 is TGCGCCAGCAGTGAAAGTTGGGAGGATCAGTTCTTC. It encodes CASSESWEDQFF.

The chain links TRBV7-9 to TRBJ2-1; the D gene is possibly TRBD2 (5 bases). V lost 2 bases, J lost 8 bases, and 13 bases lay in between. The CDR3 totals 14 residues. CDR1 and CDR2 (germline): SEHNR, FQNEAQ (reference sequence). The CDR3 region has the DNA TGTGCCAGCAGCTTAAGCTTCTTCGGGGATGAGCAGTTCTTC. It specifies CASSLSFFGDEQFF.

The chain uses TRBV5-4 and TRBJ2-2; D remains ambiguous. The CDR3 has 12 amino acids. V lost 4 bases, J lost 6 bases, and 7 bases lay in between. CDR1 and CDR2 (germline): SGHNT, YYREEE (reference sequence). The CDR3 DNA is TGTGCCAGCAGCCTGGAATCCGGGGAGCTGTTTTTT. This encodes CASSLESGELFF.

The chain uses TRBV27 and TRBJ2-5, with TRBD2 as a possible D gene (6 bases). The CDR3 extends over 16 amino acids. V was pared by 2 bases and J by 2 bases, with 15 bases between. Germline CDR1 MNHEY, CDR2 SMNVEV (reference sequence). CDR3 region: CASSLGASAIQETQYF. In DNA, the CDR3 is TGTGCCAGCAGTTTAGGGGCTAGCGCGATACAAGAGACCCAGTACTTC.

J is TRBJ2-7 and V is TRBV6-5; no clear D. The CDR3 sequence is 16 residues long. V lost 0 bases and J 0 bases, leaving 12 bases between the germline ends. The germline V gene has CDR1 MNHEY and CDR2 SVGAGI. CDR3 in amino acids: CASSYSRQTSSYEQYF. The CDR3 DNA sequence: TGTGCCAGCAGTTACTCGAGGCAGACAAGCTCCTACGAGCAGTACTTC.

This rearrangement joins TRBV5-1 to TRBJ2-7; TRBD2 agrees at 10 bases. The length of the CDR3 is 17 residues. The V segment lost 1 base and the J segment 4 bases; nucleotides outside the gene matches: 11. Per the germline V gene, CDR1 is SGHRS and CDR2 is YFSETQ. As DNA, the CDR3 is TGCGCCAGCAGCTTGTGGGCTAGCGGGAGCGCAGGGTACGAGCAGTACTTC. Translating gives CASSLWASGSAGYEQYF.

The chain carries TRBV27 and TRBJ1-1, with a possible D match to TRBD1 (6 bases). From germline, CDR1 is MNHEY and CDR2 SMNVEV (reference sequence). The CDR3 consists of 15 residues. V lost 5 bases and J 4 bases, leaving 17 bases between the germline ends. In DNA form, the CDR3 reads TGTGCCAGCAGTCTACAGGGATCTAGGGGCACTGAAGCTTTCTTT. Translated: CASSLQGSRGTEAFF.

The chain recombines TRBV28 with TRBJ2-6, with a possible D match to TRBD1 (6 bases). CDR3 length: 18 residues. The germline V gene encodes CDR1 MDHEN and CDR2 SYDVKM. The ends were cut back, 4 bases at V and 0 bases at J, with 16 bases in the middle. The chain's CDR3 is CASSSVLDSYSGANVLTF. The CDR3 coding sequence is TGTGCCAGCAGTTCAGTCCTGGACAGCTACTCTGGGGCCAACGTCCTGACTTTC.

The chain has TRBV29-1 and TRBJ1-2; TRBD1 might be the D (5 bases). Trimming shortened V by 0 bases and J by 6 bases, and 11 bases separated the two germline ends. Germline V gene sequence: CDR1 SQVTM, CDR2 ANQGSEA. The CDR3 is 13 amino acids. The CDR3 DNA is TGCAGCGTTGAAGATGGGCGGGGGAATGGCTACACCTTC. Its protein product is CSVEDGRGNGYTF.

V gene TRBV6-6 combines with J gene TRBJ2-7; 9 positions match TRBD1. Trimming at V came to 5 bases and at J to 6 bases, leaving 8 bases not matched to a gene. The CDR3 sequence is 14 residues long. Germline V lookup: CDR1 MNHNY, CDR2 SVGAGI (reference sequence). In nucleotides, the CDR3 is TGTGCCAGCAGTCCCGGGGGACAGGGTTTCGAGCAGTACTTC. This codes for CASSPGGQGFEQYF.

CDR3 amino acids: CASSQETSGLVPYEQYF. CDR3 nucleotide sequence: TGTGCCAGCAGCCAAGAGACTAGCGGATTGGTTCCATACGAGCAGTACTTC. The rearrangement joins TRBV4-2 to TRBJ2-7, with TRBD2 matching 9 bases. The V gene's germline CDR1 is LGHNA and CDR2 YNFKEQ. Trimming removed 0 bases from V and 4 bases from J; junction bases left unmatched: 10. This CDR3 spans 17 amino acids.

The CDR3 DNA reads as TGTGCCAGCTCACCACAGGGGAACAAACTCACAGATACGCAGTATTTT. It yields the protein CASSPQGNKLTDTQYF. The chain uses TRBV18 and TRBJ2-3, with D perhaps matching TRBD1 (5 bases). This CDR3 is built from 16 residues. The V end lost 1 base, the J end lost 2 bases, and 13 bases lay between the germline ends. The germline gives CDR1 KGHSH, CDR2 LQKENI.

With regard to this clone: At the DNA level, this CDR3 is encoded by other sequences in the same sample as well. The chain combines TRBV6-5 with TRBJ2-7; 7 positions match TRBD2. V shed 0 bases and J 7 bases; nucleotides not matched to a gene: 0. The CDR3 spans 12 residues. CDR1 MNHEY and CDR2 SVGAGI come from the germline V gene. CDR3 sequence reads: CASSYSGGEQYF. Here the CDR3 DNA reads TGTGCCAGCAGTTACTCGGGGGGGGAGCAGTACTTC.

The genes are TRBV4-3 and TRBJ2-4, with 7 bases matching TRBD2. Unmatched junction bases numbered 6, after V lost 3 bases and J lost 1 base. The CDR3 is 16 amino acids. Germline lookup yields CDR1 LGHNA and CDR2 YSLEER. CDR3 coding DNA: TGCGCCAGCAGCCAGGCTCTAGCGGTGGCCAAAAACATTCAGTACTTC. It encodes CASSQALAVAKNIQYF.